A single sample gave rise to the 5 T cell receptor beta chains below, sequenced in a study of CD8+ T cells in alopecia areata (dated by TCRdb to the late 2010s). Reading the label with the study, this specimen's time point is: around 24 weeks on oral tofacitinib. This specimen's treatment or condition label, interpreted: oral pan-JAK inhibitor, 5-10 mg twice daily. Library preparation was by the immunoSEQ multiplex PCR assay. RNA was extracted from all samples and reverse transcribed into cDNA, which served as template for TCR sequencing. TCRdb took over this immuneACCESS table, retaining in-frame rearrangements with V and J assigned. Such tables are incomplete; in checked studies, under half of the missing clones stem from an unresolved V gene, and the remainder is unexplained. For this sample there are about 200,000 clones; more than 45% appear just once. In total, the top ten clones hold 5.5% to 6% of the sample.

The sample was CD4+ T cells sorted from blood, taken at week 24, from a patient treated with tofacitinib. The receptors were sampled from a human donor with alopecia areata.

This clone appeared a few times. CDR3 region: CASTNIPNEKLFF. CDR3 nucleotides: TGTGCCAGCACGAACATACCTAATGAAAAACTGTTTTTT. The rearrangement links TRBV5-6 to TRBJ1-4; no clear D. The CDR3 sequence is 13 residues long. Trimming took off 6 bases at V and 3 bases at J, with 9 bases between the two ends. CDR1 SGHDT and CDR2 YYEEEE come from the germline V gene.

This clone has more than one count but fewer than ten. This rearrangement joins TRBV7-6 to TRBJ1-1; TRBD1 is a possible D gene (6 bases). Germline CDR1 SGHVS, CDR2 FNYEAQ. The germline V and J ends were trimmed by 2 bases and 3 bases, with 7 bases remaining between them. This CDR3 is built from 13 residues. The CDR3 spells CASSLRGHTEAFF. Written as DNA, the CDR3 is TGTGCCAGCAGCTTACGGGGGCACACTGAAGCTTTCTTT.

This chain joins TRBV25-1 and TRBJ1-1; D gene ambiguous. V dropped 6 bases and J dropped 4 bases, with 15 bases sitting between them. CDR1 is MGHDK, CDR2 SYGVNS, per germline. The CDR3 has 14 residues. Here the CDR3 reads CASRALGVSTEAFF. The CDR3 coding sequence is TGTGCCAGCAGAGCCTTGGGTGTAAGCACTGAAGCTTTCTTT. The whole variable domain, filled in from reference TRBV25-1 and TRBJ1-1, reads EADIYQTPRYLVIGTGKKITLECSQTMGHDKMYWYQQDPGMELHLIHYSYGVNSTEKGDLSSESTVSRIRTEHFPLTLESARPSHTSQYLCASRALGVSTEAFFGQGTRLTVV.

CDR3 nucleotide sequence: TGTGCCACCAGCAGACGAGGGGACAGCCCCTATGGCTACACCTTC. This codes for CATSRRGDSPYGYTF. J is TRBJ1-2 and V is TRBV15; 7 positions agree with TRBD1. V shed 2 bases, J shed 4 bases, and the junction held 7 bases outside the gene matches. Germline loops: CDR1 LNHNV, CDR2 YYDKDF (reference sequence). The CDR3 is 15 amino acids. The full variable domain, with the rest looked up from reference TRBV15 and TRBJ1-2, is DAMVIQNPRYQVTQFGKPVTLSCSQTLNHNVMYWYQQKSSQAPKLLFHYYDKDFNNEADTPDNFQSRRPNTSFCFLDIRSPGLGDTAMYLCATSRRGDSPYGYTFGSGTRLTVV.

This clone has a handful of counts. V is TRBV15 and J is TRBJ2-4; 7 positions agree with TRBD1. The germline gives CDR1 LNHNV, CDR2 YYDKDF (reference sequence). J lost 0 bases, V lost 3 bases, and 2 bases had no gene match. The CDR3 contains 15 residues. The CDR3 nucleotides read TGTGCCACCAGCAGCCCAGGGGGAGCCAAAAACATTCAGTACTTC. Translating it yields CATSSPGGAKNIQYF.